The T cell receptor (beta chain) described here comes from a study of shared clonotypes between healthy human individuals. Sequenced by immunoSEQ multiplex PCR; TCRdb stores in-frame clones only, minus some. The sample includes roughly 2.1 million clones, more than 85% of them seen just once. Naive CD8 isolation took CD45RO-negative cells positively selected for CCR7 and excluded terminally differentiated effector memory CD45RA+ cells. The V gene lost 1 base and the J gene lost 5 bases, with 12 bases spanning the gap. Germline CDR1 and CDR2: MGHRA and YSYEKL. The CDR3 loop spans 14 amino acids. The sequencing input was naive CD8+ T cells from PBMCs. V and J are TRBV4-1 and TRBJ2-7; unclear D gene. The receptor's source is a man younger than 30 in good health. Some clones in this sample may be carry-over from other donors' samples. CDR3 nucleotide sequence: TGCGCCAGCAGCCAAGCAGTCAGGATCCACGAGCAGTACTTC. Translation: CASSQAVRIHEQYF.